What follows are 4 T cell receptor beta chains derived from one specimen sequenced in a study of CD8 T cells in Susac syndrome. Reverse transcription of roughly 0.45 to 1 ug RNA was performed with random hexamers. One entry per CDR3 protein results from TCRdb running MiXCR on the immunoSEQ multiplex PCR reads. The sample lists roughly 50,000 distinct CDR3 sequences, approximately 93% occurring once. Material: CD8+ T cells from PBMCs. The receptors shown here come from a human donor in good health.

This clonotype was seen only a few times. The J gene is TRBJ2-3, the V gene TRBV7-8; D uncertain. The CDR3 spans 12 residues. Deletions cut 1 base from V and 3 bases from J, with 2 bases between. Germline CDR1 is SGHVS and CDR2 is FQNEAQ. The CDR3 DNA reads TGTGCCAGCAGCTTAGGAACAGATACGCAGTATTTT. Amino acids: CASSLGTDTQYF.

This chain connects TRBV2 to TRBJ2-2; tentatively, D is TRBD1 or TRBD2 (5 bases each). Trimming pared 0 bases from V and 5 bases from J, leaving 19 bases between. Germline V lookup: CDR1 SNHLY, CDR2 FYNNEI. The CDR3 runs to 18 residues. The CDR3 DNA follows: TGTGCCAGCAGTGAAGCACTGGGGGAGAGGATCGGAACCGGGGAGCTGTTTTTT. Translation: CASSEALGERIGTGELFF.

The chain carries TRBV15 and TRBJ1-2; D may be TRBD1 (5 bases). Germline loops: CDR1 LNHNV, CDR2 YYDKDF (reference sequence). Trimming removed 7 bases at V and 3 bases at J, with 15 bases between. This CDR3 region has 14 residues. In DNA form, the CDR3 reads TGTGCCACCACACCCCGCCAGGGCGACTATGGCTACACCTTC. Translation gives CATTPRQGDYGYTF.

This chain joins TRBV7-2 and TRBJ2-2; maybe TRBD1 (5 bases). This CDR3 region has 13 residues. CDR1 and CDR2 (germline): SGHTA, FQGNSA. Deletions cut 2 bases from V and 6 bases from J, with 7 bases between. The CDR3 nucleotides are TGTGCCAGCAGCTTATTGGGGCCCGGGGAGCTGTTTTTT. This sequence encodes CASSLLGPGELFF.